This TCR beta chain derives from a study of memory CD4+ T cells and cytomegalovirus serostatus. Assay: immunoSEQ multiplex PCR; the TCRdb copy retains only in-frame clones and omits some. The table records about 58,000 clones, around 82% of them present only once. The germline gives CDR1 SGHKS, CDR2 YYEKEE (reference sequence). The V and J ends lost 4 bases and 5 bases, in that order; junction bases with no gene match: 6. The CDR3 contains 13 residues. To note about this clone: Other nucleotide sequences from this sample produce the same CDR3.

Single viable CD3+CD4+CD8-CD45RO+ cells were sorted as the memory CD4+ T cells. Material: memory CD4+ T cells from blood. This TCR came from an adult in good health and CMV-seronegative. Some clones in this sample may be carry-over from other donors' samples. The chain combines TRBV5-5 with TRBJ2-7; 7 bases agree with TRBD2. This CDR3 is CASSLWGGNEQYF. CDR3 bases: TGTGCCAGCAGCCTATGGGGGGGAAACGAGCAGTACTTC.